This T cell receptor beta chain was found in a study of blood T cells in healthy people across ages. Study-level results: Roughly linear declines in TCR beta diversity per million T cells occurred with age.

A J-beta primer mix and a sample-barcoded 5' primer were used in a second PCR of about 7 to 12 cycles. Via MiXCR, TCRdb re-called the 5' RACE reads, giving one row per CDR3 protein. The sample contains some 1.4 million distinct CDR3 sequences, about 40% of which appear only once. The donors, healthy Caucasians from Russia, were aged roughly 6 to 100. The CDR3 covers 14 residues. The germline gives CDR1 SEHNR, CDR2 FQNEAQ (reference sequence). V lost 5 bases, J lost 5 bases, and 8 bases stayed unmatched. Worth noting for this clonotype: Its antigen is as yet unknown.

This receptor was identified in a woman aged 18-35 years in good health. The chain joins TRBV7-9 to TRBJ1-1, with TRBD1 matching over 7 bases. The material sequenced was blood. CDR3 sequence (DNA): TGTGCCAGCAGCCTTCCAGGGACAGAGACTGAAGCTTTCTTT. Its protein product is CASSLPGTETEAFF.